This T cell receptor beta chain was observed in a study of tumor-infiltrating lymphocytes in primary liver carcinoma. Notes on this clonotype: An end of the junction does not agree with germline; a read error may underlie this.

Alongside blood RNA obtained from unsorted whole blood, germline DNA was also extracted. The CDR3 is 14 amino acids. Germline loops: CDR1 SGHAT, CDR2 FQNNGV. TCR beta cDNA was prepared out of 450 to 500 ng total RNA by means of a constant-region primer. Sequencing libraries for TCR beta derived from three nested multiplex PCR rounds that used slightly modified ARM-PCR. A C-beta reverse primer was combined with TRBV1-TRBV30 forward primers in the first two PCR rounds, and each round had 10 cycles. TCRdb passed the multiplex PCR reads through MiXCR, listing each CDR3 protein once. Here the sample spans some 180,000 distinct CDR3 sequences, roughly three fifths being singletons.

Sequences were obtained from peripheral blood. The V gene is TRBV11-2, the J gene TRBJ2-5; D remains unclear. This clonotype was sampled from a man between 35 and 55 years old with primary liver carcinoma and hepatitis B virus infection. The CDR3 here is CVSSLGFCEETQYF. Here the CDR3 DNA reads TGTGTCAGCAGCTTAGGGTTTTGTGAAGAGACCCAGTACTTC.